The sequence of this TCR beta chain was determined in a study of T cells after yellow fever vaccination. In the study overall: Preparation of the low-cell-number fractions used SMART-Seq v4 Ultra Low Input. The study, taken as a whole, reports: Boosting was followed by the reappearance of most primary-vaccination clones (roughly 95% CD4, about 90% CD8).

Only a few counts were recorded for this clonotype. The antigen remains unidentified. They built TCR cDNA with 5'RACE template switching, a step that put in a universal primer site and UMIs. TCRdb fed the 5' RACE reads into MiXCR, producing one record per CDR3 protein. Of nearly 350,000 distinct CDR3 sequences listed, approximately 8% are singletons. CDR3 length: 11 residues. Germline V gene data show CDR1 as GTSNPN and CDR2 as SVGIG (reference sequence). The V and J ends lost 3 bases and 4 bases respectively, with 5 bases between them. Sequenced material: PBMCs, taken about 49 days after the first yellow fever vaccination. The V and J genes are TRBV30 and TRBJ2-3; D unclear. The receptor was isolated from a man aged 18 to 35 who received the YFV17D yellow fever vaccine. The CDR3 reads CAWRLADTQYF. The CDR3 DNA reads TGTGCCTGGAGGTTGGCAGATACGCAGTATTTT.